This T cell receptor beta chain was identified during a study of cytomegalovirus exposure and HLA in healthy donors. Study-level information: The approximately 120 validation repertoires were produced on the same platform as the roughly 670 repertoires of the first cohort. This was reported in a later analysis.

Germline V gene lookup returns CDR1 MNHEY and CDR2 SMNVEV (reference sequence). Deletions cut 5 bases from V and 2 bases from J, with 11 bases between. The CDR3 has 14 residues. Repertoires were generated with immunoSEQ multiplex PCR, while TCRdb's copy carries only in-frame clones and drops some. The sample shows under 250,000 clones, less than 90% of them seen only once. The sample comprised PBMCs. This sequence joins TRBV27 and TRBJ2-3; D unresolved. The clonotype was recovered from a woman aged 18-35 years in good health and CMV-seronegative. CDR3 sequence (DNA): TGTGCCAGCAGTCCGACCCCTTACACAGATACGCAGTATTTT. Its translation: CASSPTPYTDTQYF.